This TCR beta chain was documented in a study of blood T cell repertoires in COVID-19. The wider study: Sites across the United States, Italy and Spain contributed samples from acute and convalescent COVID-19. The cDNA or gDNA used as material had been derived from T cells, B-cell-depleted T cells, or PBMCs.

Participants spanned ages about 18 to 90 years and resided in about two dozen US areas. Germline V gene sequence: CDR1 LGHDT, CDR2 YNNKEL (reference sequence). There are 15 residues in the CDR3. V was clipped by 4 bases and J by 7 bases; unmatched bases: 1. Assay used: immunoSEQ multiplex PCR; TCRdb lists only in-frame clones, some missing. The sample carries a few hundred thousand clones, 84% recorded once. The sample comprised PBMCs or T cells enriched from blood (not recorded which). The receptor comes from a woman aged 40 to 49 who had recovered from COVID-19. V and J are TRBV3-1 (or the pseudogene TRBV3-2) and TRBJ2-1, with TRBD2 matching over 16 bases. The CDR3 loop reads CASSPGLAGGNEQFF. CDR3 nucleotides: TGTGCCAGCAGCCCGGGACTAGCGGGAGGGAATGAGCAGTTCTTC.